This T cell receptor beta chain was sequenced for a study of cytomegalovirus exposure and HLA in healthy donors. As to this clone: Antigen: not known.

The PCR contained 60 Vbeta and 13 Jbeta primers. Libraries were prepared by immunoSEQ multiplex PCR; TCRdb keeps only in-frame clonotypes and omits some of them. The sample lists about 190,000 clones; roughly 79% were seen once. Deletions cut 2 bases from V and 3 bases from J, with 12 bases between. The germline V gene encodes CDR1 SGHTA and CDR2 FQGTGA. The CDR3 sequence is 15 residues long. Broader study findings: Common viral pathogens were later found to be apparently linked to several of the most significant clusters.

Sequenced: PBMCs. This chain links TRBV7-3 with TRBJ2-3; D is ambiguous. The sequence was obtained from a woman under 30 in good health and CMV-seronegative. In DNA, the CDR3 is TGTGCCAGCAGCTTATTTTTCGCGAGTACAGATACGCAGTATTTT. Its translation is CASSLFFASTDTQYF.